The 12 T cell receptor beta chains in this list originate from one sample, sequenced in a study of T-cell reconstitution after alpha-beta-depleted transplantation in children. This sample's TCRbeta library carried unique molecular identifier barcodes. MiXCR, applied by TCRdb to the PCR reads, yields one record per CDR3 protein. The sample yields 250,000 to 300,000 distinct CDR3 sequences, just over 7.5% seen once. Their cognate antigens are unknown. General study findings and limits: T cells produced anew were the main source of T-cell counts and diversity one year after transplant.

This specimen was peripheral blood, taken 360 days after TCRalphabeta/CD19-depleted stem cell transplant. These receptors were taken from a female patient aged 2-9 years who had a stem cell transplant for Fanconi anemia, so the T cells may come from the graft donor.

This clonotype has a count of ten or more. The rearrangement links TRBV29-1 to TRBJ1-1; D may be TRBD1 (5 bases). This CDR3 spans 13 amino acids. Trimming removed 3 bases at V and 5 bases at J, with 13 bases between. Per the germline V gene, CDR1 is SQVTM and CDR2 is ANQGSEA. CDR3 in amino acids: CSVELGARTEAFF. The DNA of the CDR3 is TGCAGCGTTGAGTTAGGGGCTAGGACTGAAGCTTTCTTT.

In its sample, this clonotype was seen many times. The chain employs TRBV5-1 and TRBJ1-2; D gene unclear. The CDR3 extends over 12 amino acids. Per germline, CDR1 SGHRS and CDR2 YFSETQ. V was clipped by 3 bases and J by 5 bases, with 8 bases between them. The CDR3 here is CASSSEIYGYTF. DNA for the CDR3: TGCGCCAGCAGCTCAGAAATATATGGCTACACCTTC.

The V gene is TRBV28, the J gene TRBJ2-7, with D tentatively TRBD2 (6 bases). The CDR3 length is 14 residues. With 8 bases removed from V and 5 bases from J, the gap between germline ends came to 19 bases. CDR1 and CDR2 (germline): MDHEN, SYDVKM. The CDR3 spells CASGPGRGSDEQYF. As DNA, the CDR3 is TGTGCCAGCGGCCCCGGGCGGGGTTCGGACGAGCAGTACTTC.

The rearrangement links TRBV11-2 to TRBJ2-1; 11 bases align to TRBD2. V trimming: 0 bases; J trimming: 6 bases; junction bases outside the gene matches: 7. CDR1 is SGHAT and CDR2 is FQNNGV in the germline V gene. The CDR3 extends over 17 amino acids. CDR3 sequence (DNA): TGTGCCAGCAGCTTAGATCCGCTAGCGGGAGGAGGCAATGAGCAGTTCTTC. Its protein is CASSLDPLAGGGNEQFF.

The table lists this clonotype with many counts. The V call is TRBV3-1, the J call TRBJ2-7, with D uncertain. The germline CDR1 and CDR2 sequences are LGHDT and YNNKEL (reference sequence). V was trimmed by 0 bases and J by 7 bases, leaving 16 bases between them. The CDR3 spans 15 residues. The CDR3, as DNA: TGTGCCAGCAGCCAAGATTGGCCAACCCATCGTGAGCAGTACTTC. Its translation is CASSQDWPTHREQYF.

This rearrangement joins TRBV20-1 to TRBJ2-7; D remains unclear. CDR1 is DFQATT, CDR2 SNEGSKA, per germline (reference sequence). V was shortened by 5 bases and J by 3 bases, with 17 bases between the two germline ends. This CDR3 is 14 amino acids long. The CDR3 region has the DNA TGCAGTGCTGCCCCGGTGAAATCTTTCTACGAGCAGTACGTC. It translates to CSAAPVKSFYEQYV.

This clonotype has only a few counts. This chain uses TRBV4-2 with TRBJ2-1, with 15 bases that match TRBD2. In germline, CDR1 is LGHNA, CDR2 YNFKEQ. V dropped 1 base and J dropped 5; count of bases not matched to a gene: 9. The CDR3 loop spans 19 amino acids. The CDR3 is CASSQVGTSGGIHDNEQFF. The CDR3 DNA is TGTGCCAGCAGCCAAGTGGGGACTAGCGGGGGGATTCATGACAATGAGCAGTTCTTC.

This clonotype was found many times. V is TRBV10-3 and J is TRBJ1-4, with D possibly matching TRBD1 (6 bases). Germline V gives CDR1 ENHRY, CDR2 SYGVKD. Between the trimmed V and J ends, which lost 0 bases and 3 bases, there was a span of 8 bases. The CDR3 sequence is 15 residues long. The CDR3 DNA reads TGTGCCATCAGTGAGTCGGACAGCTCTAATGAAAAACTGTTTTTT. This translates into CAISESDSSNEKLFF.

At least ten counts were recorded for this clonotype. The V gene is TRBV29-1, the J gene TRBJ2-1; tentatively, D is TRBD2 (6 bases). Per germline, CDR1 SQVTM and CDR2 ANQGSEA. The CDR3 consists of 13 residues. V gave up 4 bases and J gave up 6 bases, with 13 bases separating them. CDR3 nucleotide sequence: TGCAGCGTTGTAGTAACTAGCTTCAATGAGCAGTTCTTC. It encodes CSVVVTSFNEQFF.

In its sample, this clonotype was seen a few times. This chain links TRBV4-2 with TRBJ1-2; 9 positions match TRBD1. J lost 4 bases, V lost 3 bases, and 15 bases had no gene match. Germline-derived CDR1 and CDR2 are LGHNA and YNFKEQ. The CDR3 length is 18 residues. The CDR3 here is CASSHAPGQGLNPYGYTF. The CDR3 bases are TGTGCCAGCAGCCACGCTCCGGGACAGGGTTTGAACCCCTATGGCTACACCTTC.

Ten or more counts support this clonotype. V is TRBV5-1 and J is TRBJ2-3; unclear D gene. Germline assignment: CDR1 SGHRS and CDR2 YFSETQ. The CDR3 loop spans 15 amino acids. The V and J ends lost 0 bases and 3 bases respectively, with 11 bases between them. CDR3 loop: CASSLVMAATDTQYF. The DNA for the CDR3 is TGCGCCAGCAGCTTGGTTATGGCCGCAACAGATACGCAGTATTTT.

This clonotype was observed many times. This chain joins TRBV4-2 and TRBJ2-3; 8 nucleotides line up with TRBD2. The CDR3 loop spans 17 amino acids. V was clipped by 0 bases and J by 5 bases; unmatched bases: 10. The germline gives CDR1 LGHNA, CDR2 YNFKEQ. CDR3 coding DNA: TGTGCCAGCAGCCAAGATGTGGGTGGAAGCGGGGGAGATACGCAGTATTTT. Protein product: CASSQDVGGSGGDTQYF.